This T cell receptor beta chain was captured by sequencing in a study of blood T cells in healthy people across ages. Deletions cut 3 bases from V and 11 bases from J, with 13 bases between. Germline V gene data show CDR1 as SGHTA and CDR2 as FQGNSA. The CDR3 sequence is 12 residues long. Total RNA extraction produced at least 5 micrograms (per sample) for the study. Together with a sample-barcoded 5' primer, a J-beta primer mix was included in a second PCR lasting roughly 6 to 12 cycles. A template-switch adaptor containing 12 random nucleotides labeled each cDNA molecule. TCRdb redid the calling of the 5' RACE reads with MiXCR, one entry per CDR3 protein. The table shows about a million distinct CDR3 sequences, with 51% occurring only once.

This TCR was recovered from a woman aged 55-75 years in good health. The genes are TRBV7-2 and TRBJ2-5; no clear D gene. What was sequenced was blood. The CDR3, as DNA: TGTGCCAGCAGCTTGAGAAGCTACGGGCAGTACTTC. Amino acid sequence: CASSLRSYGQYF.